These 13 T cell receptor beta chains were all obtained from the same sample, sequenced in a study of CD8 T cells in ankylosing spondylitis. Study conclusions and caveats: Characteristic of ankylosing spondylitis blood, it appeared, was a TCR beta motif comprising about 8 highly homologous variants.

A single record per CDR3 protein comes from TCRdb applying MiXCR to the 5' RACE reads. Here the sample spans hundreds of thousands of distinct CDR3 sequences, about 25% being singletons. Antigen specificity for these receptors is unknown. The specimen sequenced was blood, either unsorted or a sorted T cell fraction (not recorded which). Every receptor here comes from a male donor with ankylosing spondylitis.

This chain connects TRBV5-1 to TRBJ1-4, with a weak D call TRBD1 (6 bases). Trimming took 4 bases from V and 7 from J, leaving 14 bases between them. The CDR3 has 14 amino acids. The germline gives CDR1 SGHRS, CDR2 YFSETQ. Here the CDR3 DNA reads TGCGCCAGCAGCATGGCGGGACACCGTGAAAAACTGTTTTTT. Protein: CASSMAGHREKLFF.

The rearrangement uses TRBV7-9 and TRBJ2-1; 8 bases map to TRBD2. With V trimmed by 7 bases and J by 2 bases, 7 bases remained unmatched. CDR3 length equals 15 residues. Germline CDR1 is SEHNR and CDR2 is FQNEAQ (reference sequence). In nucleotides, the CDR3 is TGTGCCAGCACCCAACGGGGGGGGGCCTACAATGAGCAGTTCTTC. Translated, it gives CASTQRGGAYNEQFF.

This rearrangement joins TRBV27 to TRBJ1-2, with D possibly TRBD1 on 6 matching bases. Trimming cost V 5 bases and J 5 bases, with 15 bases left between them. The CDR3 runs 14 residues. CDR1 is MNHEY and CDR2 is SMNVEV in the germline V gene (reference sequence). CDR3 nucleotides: TGTGCCAGCAGTCTACGACAGGACCTATATGGCTACACCTTC. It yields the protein CASSLRQDLYGYTF.

This CDR3 is CASSQEWTGSSYNEQFF. In DNA, the CDR3 is TGCGCCAGCAGCCAAGAGTGGACAGGGAGCTCCTACAATGAGCAGTTCTTC. The rearrangement joins TRBV4-1 to TRBJ2-1; 8 positions agree with TRBD1. V was clipped by 0 bases and J by 0 bases; unmatched bases: 4. The CDR3 sequence is 17 residues long. From germline, CDR1 is MGHRA and CDR2 YSYEKL.

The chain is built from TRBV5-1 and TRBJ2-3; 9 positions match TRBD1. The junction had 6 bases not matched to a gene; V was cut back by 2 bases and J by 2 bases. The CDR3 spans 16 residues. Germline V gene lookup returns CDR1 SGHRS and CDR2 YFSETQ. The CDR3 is CASSLQTGGFTDTQYF. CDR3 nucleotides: TGCGCCAGCAGCTTACAAACAGGGGGCTTCACAGATACGCAGTATTTT.

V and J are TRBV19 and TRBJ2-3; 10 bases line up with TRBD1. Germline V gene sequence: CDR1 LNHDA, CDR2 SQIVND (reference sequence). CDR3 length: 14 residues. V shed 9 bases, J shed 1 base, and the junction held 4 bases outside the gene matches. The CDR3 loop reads CASTDRGGTDTQYF. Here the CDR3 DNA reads TGTGCCAGCACGGACAGGGGGGGCACAGATACGCAGTATTTT.

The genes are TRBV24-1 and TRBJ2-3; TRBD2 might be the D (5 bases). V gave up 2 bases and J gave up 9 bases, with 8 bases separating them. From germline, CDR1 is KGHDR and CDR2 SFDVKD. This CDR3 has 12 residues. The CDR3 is CATSDYRETQYF. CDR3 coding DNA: TGTGCCACCAGTGATTACCGGGAAACGCAGTATTTT.

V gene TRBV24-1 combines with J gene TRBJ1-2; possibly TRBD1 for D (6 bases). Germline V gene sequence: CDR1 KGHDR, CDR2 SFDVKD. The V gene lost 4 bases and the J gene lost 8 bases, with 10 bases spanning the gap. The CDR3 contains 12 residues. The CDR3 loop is CATSDRTAGYTF. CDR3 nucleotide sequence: TGTGCCACCAGTGACCGGACAGCGGGCTACACCTTC.

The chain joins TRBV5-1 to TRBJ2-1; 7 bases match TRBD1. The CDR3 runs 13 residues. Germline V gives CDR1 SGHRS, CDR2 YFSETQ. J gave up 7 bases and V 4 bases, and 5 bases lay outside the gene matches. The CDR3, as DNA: TGCGCCAGCAGCCCGGACAGGCTAAATGAGCAGTTCTTC. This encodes CASSPDRLNEQFF.

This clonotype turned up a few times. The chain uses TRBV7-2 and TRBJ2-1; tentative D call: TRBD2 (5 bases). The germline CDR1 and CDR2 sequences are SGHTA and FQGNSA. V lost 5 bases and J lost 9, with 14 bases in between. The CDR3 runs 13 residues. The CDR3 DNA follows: TGTGCCAGCAGCCCACGGACTGCCCTTGAGCAGTTCTTC. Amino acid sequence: CASSPRTALEQFF.

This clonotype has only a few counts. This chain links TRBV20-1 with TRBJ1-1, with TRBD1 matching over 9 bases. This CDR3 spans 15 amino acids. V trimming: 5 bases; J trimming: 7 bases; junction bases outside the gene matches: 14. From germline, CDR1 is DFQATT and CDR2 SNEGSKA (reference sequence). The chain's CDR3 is CSAAHRTGVTLEAFF. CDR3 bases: TGCAGTGCTGCCCACCGGACAGGGGTAACACTTGAAGCTTTCTTT.

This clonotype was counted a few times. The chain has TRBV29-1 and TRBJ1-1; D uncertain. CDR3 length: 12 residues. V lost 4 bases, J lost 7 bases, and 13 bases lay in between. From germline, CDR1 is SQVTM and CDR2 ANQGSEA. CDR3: CSVAYSAFEAFF. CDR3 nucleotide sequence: TGCAGCGTTGCGTATTCCGCGTTTGAAGCTTTCTTT. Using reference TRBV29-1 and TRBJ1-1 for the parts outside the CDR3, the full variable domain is SAVISQKPSRDICQRGTSLTIQCQVDSQVTMMFWYRQQPGQSLTLIATANQGSEATYESGFVIDKFPISRPNLTFSTLTVSNMSPEDSSIYLCSVAYSAFEAFFGQGTRLTVV.

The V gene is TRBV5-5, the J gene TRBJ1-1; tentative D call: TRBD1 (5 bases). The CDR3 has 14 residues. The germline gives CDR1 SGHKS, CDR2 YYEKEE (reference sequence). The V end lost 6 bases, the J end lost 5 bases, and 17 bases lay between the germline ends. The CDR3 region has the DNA TGTGCCAGCACCACTTATGGGGCTGGGACTGAAGCTTTCTTT. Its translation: CASTTYGAGTEAFF. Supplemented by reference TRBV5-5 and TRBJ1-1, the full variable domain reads DAGVTQSPTHLIKTRGQQVTLRCSPISGHKSVSWYQQVLGQGPQFIFQYYEKEERGRGNFPDRFSARQFPNYSSELNVNALLLGDSALYLCASTTYGAGTEAFFGQGTRLTVV.